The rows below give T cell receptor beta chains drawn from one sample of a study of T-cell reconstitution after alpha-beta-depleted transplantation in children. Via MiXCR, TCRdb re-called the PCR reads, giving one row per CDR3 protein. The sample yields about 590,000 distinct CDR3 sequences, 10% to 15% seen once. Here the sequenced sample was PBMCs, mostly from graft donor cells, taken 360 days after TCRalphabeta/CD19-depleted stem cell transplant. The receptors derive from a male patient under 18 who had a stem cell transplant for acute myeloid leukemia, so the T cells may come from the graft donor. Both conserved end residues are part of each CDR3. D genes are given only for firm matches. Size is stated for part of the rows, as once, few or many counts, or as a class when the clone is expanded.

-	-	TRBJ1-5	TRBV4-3	TGCGCCAGCAGCCAAGAACGCGGGTATAGCAATCAGCCCCAGCATTTT	CASSQERGYSNQPQHF
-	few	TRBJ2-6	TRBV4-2	TGTGCCAGCAGCCCAGGGGTCGGGGCCAACGTCCTGACTTTC	CASSPGVGANVLTF
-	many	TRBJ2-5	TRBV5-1	TGCGCCAGCAGCTTGGGGGGACCCCCGGAGACCCAGTACTTC	CASSLGGPPETQYF
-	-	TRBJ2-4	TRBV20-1	TGCAGTGCTAGAGAGAGTACTTGGGATCCCAAAAACATTCAGTACTTC	CSARESTWDPKNIQYF
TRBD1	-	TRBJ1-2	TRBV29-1	TGCAGCGCGATGACAGGGGGCTATGGCTACACCTTC	CSAMTGGYGYTF
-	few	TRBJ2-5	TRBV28	TGTGCCAGCAGACCCACAGGGTTAGGGACCCAGTACTTC	CASRPTGLGTQYF
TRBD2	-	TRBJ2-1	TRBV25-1	TGTGCCAGCAGCCCCAACGGGACAGGAATCCTCGGGACTAGCGCTGAGCAGTTCTTC	CASSPNGTGILGTSAEQFF
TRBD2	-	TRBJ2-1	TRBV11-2	TGTGCCAGCAGCCAGGGACTAGCGGGAGGCTCCTACAATGAGCAGTTCTTC	CASSQGLAGGSYNEQFF
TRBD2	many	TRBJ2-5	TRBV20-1	TGCAGTGCTAGAGCGTTAGGGCTAGCGGGGCAAGAGACCCAGTACTTC	CSARALGLAGQETQYF
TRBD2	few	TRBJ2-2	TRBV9	TGTGCCAGCAGCGTAGTCGGGAGGGCCACCGGGGAGCTGTTTTTT	CASSVVGRATGELFF
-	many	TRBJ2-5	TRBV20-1	TGCAGTGAACAGTCCCAAGAGACCCAGTACTTC	CSEQSQETQYF
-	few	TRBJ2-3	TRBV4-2	TGTGCCAGCAGCCAAGAGGTAAGGGCCGAGGATACGCAGTATTTT	CASSQEVRAEDTQYF
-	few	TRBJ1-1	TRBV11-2	TGTGCCACCCCGAGTCAGGGCGATTCAAGAGCTTTCTTT	CATPSQGDSRAFF
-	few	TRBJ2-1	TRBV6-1	TGTGCCACTCAACTATACGCGTACAATGAGCAGTTCTTC	CATQLYAYNEQFF
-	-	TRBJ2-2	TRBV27	TGTGCCAGCAGTTTAGATGCTAGCCGTCGATTTACCGGGGAGCTGTTTTTT	CASSLDASRRFTGELFF
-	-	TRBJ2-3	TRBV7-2	TGTGCCAGCAGCTCACCAGGGGGGGGACTAGGTATTGATACGCAGTATTTT	CASSSPGGGLGIDTQYF
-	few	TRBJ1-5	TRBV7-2	TGTGCCAGCAGCCTCGCGAAAAGGGGGAATCAGCCCCAGCATTTT	CASSLAKRGNQPQHF
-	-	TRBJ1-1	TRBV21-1	TGTGCCAGCAGCAGGCAGGGACTCCCGGGAAAGACAAGGGGTACGAACACTGAAGCTTTCTTT	CASSRQGLPGKTRGTNTEAFF
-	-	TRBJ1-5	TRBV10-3	TGTGCCATCAGTACCTCCCCTGGGGATCAGCCCCAGCATTTT	CAISTSPGDQPQHF
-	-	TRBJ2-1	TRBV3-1	TGTGCCAGCAGCCAAGATCGAGGGTTGGGGGAGCAGTTCTTC	CASSQDRGLGEQFF
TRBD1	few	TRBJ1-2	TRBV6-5	TGTGCCAGCAGTTACTCGAGACCGACAGGGGGTTATGGCTACACCTTC	CASSYSRPTGGYGYTF
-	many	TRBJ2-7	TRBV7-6	TGTGCCAGCAGCTTAGAGCAGGAGCACTACGAGCAGTACTTC	CASSLEQEHYEQYF
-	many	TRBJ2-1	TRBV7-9	TGTGCCAGCAGCTTAGGGGTGCGGGGCAATCAGGAGTTCTTC	CASSLGVRGNQEFF
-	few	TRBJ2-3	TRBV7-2	TGTGCCAGCAGCTTAGTAGGAATGCTAGCTCCGGCAACAGATACGCAGTATTTT	CASSLVGMLAPATDTQYF
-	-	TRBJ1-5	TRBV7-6	TGTGCCAGCAGCTTACGGGGCGGCCGGGGTTATCAGCCCCAGCATTTT	CASSLRGGRGYQPQHF
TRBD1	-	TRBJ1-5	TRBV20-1	TGCAGTGCTAGGTCCAGGGGGCAGGGGCCCCAGCATTTT	CSARSRGQGPQHF
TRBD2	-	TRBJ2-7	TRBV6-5	TGTGCCAGCAGTTTCCAGCCGGGACTAGCGGGAGACGAGCAGTACTTC	CASSFQPGLAGDEQYF
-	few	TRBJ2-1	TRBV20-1	TGCAGTGCCCCTCGGGACGGGCCTAGCTTC	CSAPRDGPSF
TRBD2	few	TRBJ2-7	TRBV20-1	TGCAGTGCAAATAGCGGGAGGTACTACGAGCAGTACTTC	CSANSGRYYEQYF
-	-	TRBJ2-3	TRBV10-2	TGCGCCAGCAGTGCGGAGCACCCCAGGCCAGACACAGATACGCAGTATTTT	CASSAEHPRPDTDTQYF
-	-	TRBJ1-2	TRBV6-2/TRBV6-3	TGTGCCAGCAGTTACTCACGGATAGACTATGGCTACACCTTC	CASSYSRIDYGYTF
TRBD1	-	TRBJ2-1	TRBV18	TGTGCCAGCTCTCCGGGACAGGGTCGCTACTTCAGCTCCTACAATGAGCGGTTCTTC	CASSPGQGRYFSSYNERFF
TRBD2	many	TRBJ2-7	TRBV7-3	TGTGCCAGCAGCCCCCCACTAGCGGGAGAAGACTACGAGCAGTACTTC	CASSPPLAGEDYEQYF
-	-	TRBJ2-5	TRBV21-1	TGTGCCACCGTCGGGCCTAGCGGCCTCTACCAAGAGACCCAGTACTTC	CATVGPSGLYQETQYF
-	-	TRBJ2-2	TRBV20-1	TGCAGTGCCTTTCCCCCAACTCGAACCGGGGAGCTGTTTTTT	CSAFPPTRTGELFF
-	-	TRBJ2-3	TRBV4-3	TGCGCCAGCAGCCAAGATAAGCTCCAAGCGACCACAGATACGCAGTATTTT	CASSQDKLQATTDTQYF
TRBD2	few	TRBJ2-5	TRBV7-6	TGTGCCAGCAGCTTAGTTGTTCAGGGGACTAGCGCCGGGTGGAAGACCCAGTACTTC	CASSLVVQGTSAGWKTQYF
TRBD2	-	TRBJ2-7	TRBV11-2	TGTGCCAGCAGCCTACGGACTAGCGGGGCCACACTGACTTATTCGGACGAGCAGTACTTC	CASSLRTSGATLTYSDEQYF
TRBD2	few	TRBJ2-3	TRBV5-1	TGCGCCAGCACCGGACTAGCGGGAGTCGACGATACGCAGTATTTT	CASTGLAGVDDTQYF
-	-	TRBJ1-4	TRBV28	TGTGCCAGCAGTCCCATGCCGGGACGATATGCAACTAATGAAAAACTGTTTTTT	CASSPMPGRYATNEKLFF
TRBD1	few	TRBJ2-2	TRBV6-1	TGTGCCAGCGGGCCCCCTGACAGGGGGGACACCGGGGAGCTGTTTTTT	CASGPPDRGDTGELFF
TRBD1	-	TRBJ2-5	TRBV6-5	TGTGCCAGCAGTTACGCCACAGGGGGCACGAAGACCCAGTACTTC	CASSYATGGTKTQYF
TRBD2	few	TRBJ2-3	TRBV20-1	TGCAGTGCTCTAGCGGGGGGGCCCGGGACAGATACGCAGTATTTT	CSALAGGPGTDTQYF
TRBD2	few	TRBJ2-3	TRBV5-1	TGCGCCGGTAGGCGGGAGAGGGCGACAGATACGCAGTATTTT	CAGRRERATDTQYF
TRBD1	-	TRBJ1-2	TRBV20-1	TGCAGTGCTAGGGACAGGGGAGACTACACCTTC	CSARDRGDYTF
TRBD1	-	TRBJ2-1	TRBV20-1	TGCAGTGCTAGGGGGACAGTCAATGAGCAGTTCTTC	CSARGTVNEQFF
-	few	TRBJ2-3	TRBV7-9	TGTGCCAGCAGCTCCTTCCACGGCACAGATACGCAGTATTTT	CASSSFHGTDTQYF
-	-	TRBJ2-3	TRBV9	TGTGCCAGCAGCGCCGGGCGAGGGTTCGGAGATACGCAGTATTTT	CASSAGRGFGDTQYF
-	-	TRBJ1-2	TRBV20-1	TGCAGTGCTAGAGCCCCCGGCAGGGGCAATAATGGCTACACCTTC	CSARAPGRGNNGYTF
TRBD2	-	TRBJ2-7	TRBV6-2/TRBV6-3	TGTGCCAGCGAGCCGAGACTAGCGGGAGCCTCCTACGAGCAGTACTTC	CASEPRLAGASYEQYF
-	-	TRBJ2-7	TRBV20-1	TGCAGTGCTGGCCGATTTGGCTCTTCCCCCTACGAGCAGTACTTC	CSAGRFGSSPYEQYF
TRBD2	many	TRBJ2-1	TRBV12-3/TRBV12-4	TGTGCCAGCAGTTTGGGACTAGCGGGACTCACCTATCAATACAATGAGCAGTTCTTC	CASSLGLAGLTYQYNEQFF